These 5 T cell receptor beta chains were sequenced from one sample in a study of regulatory T cells in long-lasting Graves disease. In building TCR beta libraries, iRepertoire HTBI primers were used together with Arm-PCR of CDR3 regions. MiXCR, applied by TCRdb to the multiplex PCR reads, yields one record per CDR3 protein. The sample contains hundreds of thousands of distinct CDR3 sequences, 30% of which appear only once. As to time point: persistent/refractory GD, antithyroid drugs over 5 years with positive TRAb. After RNA was extracted from PBMCs, the TCR library was made from it. The sequenced sample was peripheral blood mononuclear cells (PBMCs), obtained when the disease was refractory, from a patient treated with antithyroid drugs. The receptors were gathered from a female donor with Graves disease.

V gene TRBV24-1 combines with J gene TRBJ1-4, with D possibly matching TRBD1 (6 bases). CDR1 and CDR2 (germline): KGHDR, SFDVKD. CDR3 length: 14 residues. Trimming pared 6 bases from V and 5 bases from J, leaving 12 bases between. The CDR3 DNA reads TGTGCCACCAGTCCTCAGGGGACGAATGAAAAACTGTTTTTT. It specifies CATSPQGTNEKLFF.

CDR3 sequence: CASSEVVAGGTDGPQHF. The CDR3 nucleotides read TGTGCCAGCAGTGAAGTAGTCGCAGGGGGGACCGATGGGCCCCAGCATTTT. This chain connects TRBV2 to TRBJ1-5; 7 positions agree with TRBD1. V was clipped by 1 base and J by 9 bases; unmatched bases: 15. The CDR3 has 17 amino acids. CDR1 and CDR2 from the germline V gene are SNHLY and FYNNEI. The complete variable domain, with remaining parts taken from reference TRBV2 and TRBJ1-5, reads EPEVTQTPSHQVTQMGQEVILRCVPISNHLYFYWYRQILGQKVEFLVSFYNNEISEKSEIFDDQFSVERPDGSNFTLKIRSTKLEDSAMYFCASSEVVAGGTDGPQHFGDGTRLSIL.

The chain couples TRBV10-1 to TRBJ1-6; D is uncertain. Per the germline V gene, CDR1 is WNHNN and CDR2 is SYGVQD (reference sequence). The V gene lost 6 bases and the J gene lost 6 bases, with 9 bases spanning the gap. The CDR3 totals 13 residues. The CDR3 reads CASRMDSNSPLHF. CDR3 DNA: TGCGCCAGCAGAATGGACTCTAATTCACCCCTCCACTTT.

The chain is built from TRBV7-6 and TRBJ1-3; no definite D call. Germline CDR1 reads SGHVS; CDR2 reads FNYEAQ. This CDR3 region has 14 residues. Trimming removed 5 bases from V and 0 bases from J, with 8 bases in between. This CDR3 is CASSETVSGNTIYF. The DNA for the CDR3 is TGTGCCAGCAGCGAAACAGTCTCTGGAAACACCATATATTTT.

This clonotype has a handful of counts. The CDR3 DNA reads TGTGCCAGCAGCTCCTCCGGGACAGGGAGTTCCAACGAGCAGTACTTC. This encodes CASSSSGTGSSNEQYF. V and J are TRBV11-2 and TRBJ2-7; 9 bases fit TRBD1. The germline CDR1 and CDR2 sequences are SGHAT and FQNNGV. Unmatched junction bases numbered 12, after V lost 4 bases and J lost 5 bases. This CDR3 has 16 residues.